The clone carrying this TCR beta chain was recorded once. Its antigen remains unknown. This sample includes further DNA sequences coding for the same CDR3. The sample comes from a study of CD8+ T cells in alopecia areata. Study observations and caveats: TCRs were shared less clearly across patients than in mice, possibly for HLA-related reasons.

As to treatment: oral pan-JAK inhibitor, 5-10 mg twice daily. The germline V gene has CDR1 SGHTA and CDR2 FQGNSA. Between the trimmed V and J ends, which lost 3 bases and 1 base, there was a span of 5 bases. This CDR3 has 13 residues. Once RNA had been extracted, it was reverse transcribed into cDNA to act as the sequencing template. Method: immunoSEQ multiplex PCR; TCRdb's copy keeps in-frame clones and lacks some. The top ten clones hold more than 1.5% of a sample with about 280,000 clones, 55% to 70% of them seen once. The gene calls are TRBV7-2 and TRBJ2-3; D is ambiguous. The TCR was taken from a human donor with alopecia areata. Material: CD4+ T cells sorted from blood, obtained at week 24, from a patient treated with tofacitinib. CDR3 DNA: TGTGCCAGCAGCTTCCCCGGCACAGATACGCAGTATTTT. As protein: CASSFPGTDTQYF.